Sequencing of this TCR beta chain was carried out in a study of shared clonotypes between healthy human individuals. Study at large: A couple of women and a few men aged 18 to 49 made up the donors.

Germline loops: CDR1 MDHEN, CDR2 SYDVKM. The CDR3 is 15 amino acids. V lost 8 bases to trimming and J lost 5 bases, with 21 bases between them. The method was immunoSEQ multiplex PCR; TCRdb's version includes in-frame clones alone and lacks a portion of them. The sample lists roughly 2,500,000 clones; roughly 93% were seen once. With respect to this clone: Its cognate antigen is unknown.

Study outcomes and limitations: The small donor group covered limited genetic and exposure diversity. It was expected that sequencing depth would affect clonotype sharing among donors.

The V gene is TRBV28, the J gene TRBJ2-5; D is perhaps TRBD2 (7 bases). The TCR originated in a man aged 18 to 29 in good health. Some clones in this sample may be carry-over from other donors' samples. Sample: naive CD4+ T cells from PBMCs. Subset: CD45RA+ positively selected. The CDR3 protein is CASSSPIGGGETQYF. Written as DNA, the CDR3 is TGTGCCAGCTCCTCTCCGATAGGGGGAGGGGAGACCCAGTACTTC.